These 27 T cell receptor beta chains share one sample of origin, sequenced in a study of blood T cell repertoires in COVID-19. Libraries were prepared by immunoSEQ multiplex PCR; TCRdb keeps only in-frame clonotypes and omits some of them. The table includes fewer than 250,000 clones, roughly 86% detected once. The sample taken for sequencing was peripheral blood. These receptors were obtained from a man aged 55 to 70 with acute or convalescent COVID-19.

The chain combines TRBV11-2 with TRBJ2-7, with a weak D call TRBD2 (7 bases). V was pared by 5 bases and J by 3 bases, with 26 bases between. CDR3 length: 18 amino acids. Germline CDR1 and CDR2: SGHAT and FQNNGV. The CDR3 loop is CASSTRGGGDGNGYEQYF. Written as DNA, the CDR3 is TGTGCCAGCAGCACGCGAGGAGGGGGGGACGGTAATGGCTACGAGCAGTACTTC.

The chain employs TRBV21-1 and TRBJ2-5; the DNA was not used to check the table's D call, TRBD2. TRBV21-1 is flagged as a pseudogene. The CDR3 covers 18 residues. CDR3 DNA sequence: TGTGCCAGCAGCAAAGAGGGAGAAAGGCGTGTGGTCCAAGAGACCCAGTACTTC. Protein product: CASSKEGERRVVQETQYF.

The gene calls are TRBV9 and TRBJ2-1; 8 bases are a match to TRBD1. V trimming: 3 bases; J trimming: 9 bases; junction bases outside the gene matches: 11. Germline V gene data show CDR1 as SGDLS and CDR2 as YYNGEE. The CDR3 spans 15 residues. CDR3 sequence (DNA): TGTGCCAGCAGCGGAATGGGACAGGTTAACTCTGAGCAGTTCTTC. This encodes CASSGMGQVNSEQFF.

The count of this clone is one. The chain joins TRBV30 to TRBJ2-2; D is possibly TRBD2 (7 bases). This CDR3 has 13 amino acids. V lost 8 bases to trimming and J lost 5 bases, with 15 bases between them. In germline, CDR1 is GTSNPN, CDR2 SVGIG (reference sequence). The CDR3 bases are TGTGCCGAAGGGGGGGCCGGGACCGGGGAGCTGTTTTTT. It specifies CAEGGAGTGELFF.

V and J are TRBV6-4 and TRBJ1-2, with 9 bases that match TRBD1. V lost 3 bases, J lost 5 bases, and 10 bases stayed unmatched. Germline CDR1 reads MRHNA; CDR2 reads SNTAGT. The CDR3 sequence is 16 residues long. CDR3 DNA sequence: TGTGCCAGCAGTGATTCACAGGGGGCGCGGGAGTATGGCTACACCTTC. This codes for CASSDSQGAREYGYTF.

The chain employs TRBV2 and TRBJ2-1; D is possibly TRBD2 (6 bases). The CDR3 consists of 15 residues. Trimming left V 2 bases short and J 0 bases short, with 8 bases between. Germline CDR1 SNHLY, CDR2 FYNNEI. Here the CDR3 reads CASSETGSSYNEQFF. CDR3 coding DNA: TGTGCCAGCAGTGAAACCGGGAGCTCCTACAATGAGCAGTTCTTC.

The chain has TRBV6-1 and TRBJ2-7, with D possibly being TRBD1 (5 bases). This CDR3 is built from 14 residues. Germline CDR1 and CDR2: MNHNS and SASEGT. The V end was cut by 0 bases, the J end by 4 bases, with 10 bases between. The DNA of the CDR3 is TGTGCCAGCAGTGAAGCGGGGCAGTGGTACGAGCAGTACTTC. Its translation: CASSEAGQWYEQYF.

This clone was observed a few times. The chain employs TRBV7-7 and TRBJ2-7, with a possible D match to TRBD2 (6 bases). The CDR3 is made up of 16 amino acids. The V end was cut by 5 bases, the J end by 5 bases, with 22 bases between. Germline lookup yields CDR1 SSHAT and CDR2 FNYEAQ (reference sequence). The CDR3 DNA sequence: TGTGCCAGCAGCCTCCCCCTCTCGGGGGTCCGGAACGAGCAGTACTTC. Translation: CASSLPLSGVRNEQYF. Looking up the rest from reference TRBV7-7 and TRBJ2-7 gives the full variable domain: GAGVSQSPRYKVTKRGQDVTLRCDPISSHATLYWYQQALGQGPEFLTYFNYEAQPDKSGLPSDRFSAERPEGSISTLTIQRTEQRDSAMYRCASSLPLSGVRNEQYFGPGTRLTVT.

The chain employs TRBV5-4 and TRBJ1-2; 10 bases align to TRBD1. The CDR3 has 16 amino acids. V was clipped by 0 bases and J by 5 bases; unmatched bases: 7. Germline values: CDR1 SGHNT, CDR2 YYREEE (reference sequence). For the CDR3, the DNA is TGTGCCAGCAGCTTGGCGACAGGGGGCGCCGGGTATGGCTACACCTTC. This encodes CASSLATGGAGYGYTF.

J is TRBJ2-7 and V is TRBV5-1; D not certain. V lost 0 bases and J lost 0, with 10 bases in between. Germline V gene lookup returns CDR1 SGHRS and CDR2 YFSETQ. The CDR3 loop spans 15 amino acids. CDR3 nucleotide sequence: TGCGCCAGCAGCTTGGAACATCCTCTCTCCTACGAGCAGTACTTC. It translates to CASSLEHPLSYEQYF. Supplemented by reference TRBV5-1 and TRBJ2-7, the full variable domain reads KAGVTQTPRYLIKTRGQQVTLSCSPISGHRSVSWYQQTPGQGLQFLFEYFSETQRNKGNFPGRFSGRQFSNSRSEMNVSTLELGDSALYLCASSLEHPLSYEQYFGPGTRLTVT.

This sequence joins TRBV19 and TRBJ1-2; D might be TRBD1 (6 bases). V dropped 5 bases and J dropped 3 bases, with 19 bases sitting between them. CDR3 size: 16 residues. The germline CDR1 and CDR2 sequences are LNHDA and SQIVND (reference sequence). Here the CDR3 reads CASSGYRDAGDYGYTF. The CDR3 nucleotides are TGTGCCAGTAGTGGTTACCGGGACGCAGGGGACTATGGCTACACCTTC.

This chain uses TRBV6-5 with TRBJ2-3, with 10 nucleotides matching TRBD2. The CDR3 extends over 13 amino acids. The germline V gene has CDR1 MNHEY and CDR2 SVGAGI. V lost 6 bases, J lost 6 bases, and 3 bases stayed unmatched. The CDR3 reads CASRQAGGDTQYF. CDR3 DNA sequence: TGTGCCAGCAGGCAAGCGGGGGGGGATACGCAGTATTTT.

J is TRBJ1-5 and V is TRBV19, with a possible D match to TRBD1 (6 bases). The length of the CDR3 is 15 residues. Trimming took 6 bases from V and 1 from J, leaving 13 bases between them. Germline V gene sequence: CDR1 LNHDA, CDR2 SQIVND (reference sequence). This chain's CDR3 is CASSRQAGSNQPQHF. The DNA of the CDR3 is TGTGCCAGTAGCCGACAGGCGGGCAGCAATCAGCCCCAGCATTTT.

The J gene is TRBJ2-5, the V gene TRBV27; tentatively, D is TRBD1 (6 bases). CDR1 is MNHEY, CDR2 SMNVEV, per germline (reference sequence). Trimming left V 6 bases short and J 2 bases short, with 10 bases between. The CDR3 has 13 residues. CDR3 loop: CASSIRGQETQYF. CDR3 bases: TGTGCCAGCAGCATCAGGGGACAAGAGACCCAGTACTTC.

The V and J genes are TRBV19 and TRBJ2-5; 7 positions agree with TRBD1. This CDR3 spans 15 amino acids. Trimming at V came to 1 base and at J to 4 bases, leaving 6 bases not matched to a gene. The germline CDR1 and CDR2 sequences are LNHDA and SQIVND (reference sequence). CDR3 loop: CASSIVRGLGETQYF. The DNA for the CDR3 is TGTGCCAGTAGTATAGTAAGGGGGCTCGGAGAGACCCAGTACTTC. Variable domain in full (rest from reference TRBV19 and TRBJ2-5): DGGITQSPKYLFRKEGQNVTLSCEQNLNHDAMYWYRQDPGQGLRLIYYSQIVNDFQKGDIAEGYSVSREKKESFPLTVTSAQKNPTAFYLCASSIVRGLGETQYFGPGTRLLVL.

This clone showed up just a few times. The J gene is TRBJ1-5, the V gene TRBV7-9; a weak D match, TRBD1 (6 bases). CDR1 is SEHNR and CDR2 is FQNEAQ in the germline V gene (reference sequence). V was cut by 5 bases and J by 2 bases, with 10 bases left in between. This CDR3 has 14 residues. The CDR3 nucleotides are TGTGCCAGCAGCAGCGCAGGGGGCAATCAGCCCCAGCATTTT. Translation gives CASSSAGGNQPQHF.

This clone has only a few counts. The CDR3 loop is CASGLQAGTGPNNEQFF. CDR3 nucleotide sequence: TGTGCTAGTGGTCTGCAAGCCGGGACAGGGCCCAACAATGAGCAGTTCTTC. The V call is TRBV12-5, the J call TRBJ2-1; TRBD1 matches 9 bases. The CDR3 covers 17 residues. Trimming at V came to 5 bases and at J to 5 bases, leaving 13 bases not matched to a gene. Germline loops: CDR1 LGHNT, CDR2 FRNRAP.

The genes are TRBV5-1 and TRBJ2-4; D is perhaps TRBD1 (6 bases). The CDR3 is 16 residues long. V was cut by 4 bases and J by 7 bases, with 21 bases left in between. The germline CDR1 and CDR2 sequences are SGHRS and YFSETQ. CDR3 residues: CASSPEAAGVGNIQYF. The CDR3 region has the DNA TGCGCCAGCAGCCCGGAAGCGGCAGGGGTGGGTAACATTCAGTACTTC.

The chain couples TRBV7-2 to TRBJ2-3, with 11 bases that match TRBD2. The junction had 7 bases not matched to a gene; V was cut back by 2 bases and J by 0 bases. This CDR3 spans 18 amino acids. CDR1 is SGHTA and CDR2 is FQGNSA in the germline V gene. The CDR3 DNA reads as TGTGCCAGCAGCTTACGAGCCTTAGCGGGGGGGAGCACAGATACGCAGTATTTT. Translated, it gives CASSLRALAGGSTDTQYF.

The chain combines TRBV9 with TRBJ1-6; the D gene is possibly TRBD1 (5 bases). The CDR3 sequence is 14 residues long. The V gene's germline CDR1 is SGDLS and CDR2 YYNGEE. Trimming left V 4 bases short and J 8 bases short, with 13 bases between. CDR3 DNA: TGTGCCAGCAGCTTCCAGGGTAAGGATTCACCCCTCCACTTT. Protein: CASSFQGKDSPLHF.

J is TRBJ2-7 and V is TRBV10-3, with a possible D match to TRBD2 (6 bases). With 6 bases removed from V and 4 bases from J, the gap between germline ends came to 13 bases. The CDR3 has 13 amino acids. CDR1 is ENHRY, CDR2 SYGVKD, per germline. The CDR3 reads CAIREGSSYEQYF. CDR3 bases: TGTGCCATCAGGGAGGGGAGTTCTTACGAGCAGTACTTC.

The genes are TRBV4-2 and TRBJ2-5; 8 bases fit TRBD1. V gave up 4 bases and J gave up 1 base; unmatched junction bases: 2. The germline V gene encodes CDR1 LGHNA and CDR2 YNFKEQ. The CDR3 has 14 amino acids. DNA for the CDR3: TGTGCCAGCAGCCCGACAGGGGCCCAAGAGACCCAGTACTTC. Amino acids: CASSPTGAQETQYF.

The chain recombines TRBV5-1 with TRBJ2-2; TRBD1 agrees at 7 bases. There are 15 residues in the CDR3. V was pared by 5 bases and J by 2 bases, with 6 bases of the junction left unmatched. Per germline, CDR1 SGHRS and CDR2 YFSETQ. CDR3 loop: CASRKQGVNTGELFF. The DNA of the CDR3 is TGCGCCAGCAGAAAGCAGGGGGTAAACACCGGGGAGCTGTTTTTT.

The gene calls are TRBV5-4 and TRBJ2-1; 11 bases are a match to TRBD2. Germline V CDR1 and CDR2: SGHNT, YYREEE (reference sequence). V was pared by 4 bases and J by 6 bases, with 12 bases of the junction left unmatched. This CDR3 has 17 residues. The CDR3: CASSRGLAGLGGNEQFF. The CDR3 DNA sequence: TGTGCCAGCAGCCGCGGACTAGCGGGCCTTGGGGGCAATGAGCAGTTCTTC.

The gene calls are TRBV3-1 (or the pseudogene TRBV3-2) and TRBJ1-1; TRBD1 agrees at 10 bases. V lost 0 bases and J lost 6; bases outside the gene matches: 7. This CDR3 is built from 16 residues. CDR1 and CDR2 (germline): LGHDT, YNNKEL (reference sequence). The CDR3 bases are TGTGCCAGCAGCCAAGAAATGCATGGGACAGGGGCTGAAGCTTTCTTT. This encodes CASSQEMHGTGAEAFF.

This clone was seen only once. V usage is TRBV11-2 and J usage is TRBJ2-1; 8 bases align to TRBD2. Germline V gene data show CDR1 as SGHAT and CDR2 as FQNNGV. The CDR3 covers 18 residues. Trimming took 5 bases from V and 0 from J; bases not matched to a gene: 12. The CDR3 nucleotides are TGTGCCAGCAGCCAGCGGGCGGGGGGCCATTTCTCCTACAATGAGCAGTTCTTC. As protein: CASSQRAGGHFSYNEQFF.

The chain is built from TRBV5-1 and TRBJ2-3; weak D call: TRBD1 (6 bases). There are 13 residues in the CDR3. V shed 5 bases and J shed 2 bases, with 9 bases lying between them. CDR1 and CDR2 (germline): SGHRS, YFSETQ. Here the CDR3 DNA reads TGCGCCAGCAGTACAGGGACCACAGATACGCAGTATTTT. Its translation: CASSTGTTDTQYF.